This T cell receptor beta chain was captured by sequencing in a study of beta chain features in type 1 diabetes. Sorted CD4+ subsets: naive, central memory, regulatory, stem cell-like memory (CD45RO/CCR7/CD25/CD127/CD95/CD27 panel). Purity exceeding 95% was reached by all sorted populations. The CDR3 has 15 amino acids. Trimming pared 1 base from V and 1 base from J, leaving 12 bases between. Germline V gene data show CDR1 as GTSNPN and CDR2 as SVGIG (reference sequence). Regarding the study as a whole: People with Type 1 diabetes carried modestly yet significantly shorter TCRB CDR3s in all four CD4+ subsets. In the patient group, naive, central memory and Treg TCRB repertoires seemed more alike than in the healthy donor group.

As concerns this clone: No antigen is known for it.

Sequencing targeted expressed TCRB transcripts, as all isolated RNA had been reverse transcribed. TCRdb keeps only in-frame clones here, not all; method: immunoSEQ multiplex PCR. The sample comprises about 40,000 clones, roughly 49% of which are singletons, and 0.72% rests with the top ten. The J gene is TRBJ2-3, the V gene TRBV30; perhaps TRBD2 as D (6 bases). The sequencing input was central memory CD4+ T cells from blood. The TCR comes from a woman in her late teens or twenties in good health. CDR3 DNA sequence: TGTGCCTGGAGTGGGGAGGCGAGCGGCACAGATACGCAGTATTTT. Encoded protein: CAWSGEASGTDTQYF.